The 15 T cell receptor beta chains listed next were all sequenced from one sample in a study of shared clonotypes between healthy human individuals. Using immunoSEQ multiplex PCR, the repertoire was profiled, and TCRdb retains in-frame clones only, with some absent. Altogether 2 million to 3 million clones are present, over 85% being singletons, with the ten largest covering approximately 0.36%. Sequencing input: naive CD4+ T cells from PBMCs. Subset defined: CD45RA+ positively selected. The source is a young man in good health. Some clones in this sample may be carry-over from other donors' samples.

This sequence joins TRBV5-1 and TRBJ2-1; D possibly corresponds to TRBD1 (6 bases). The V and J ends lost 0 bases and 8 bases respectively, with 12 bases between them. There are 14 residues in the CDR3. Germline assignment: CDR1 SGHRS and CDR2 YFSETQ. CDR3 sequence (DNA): TGCGCCAGCAGCTTGGTGGGACACGTCGATGAGCAGTTCTTC. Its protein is CASSLVGHVDEQFF.

For the CDR3, the DNA is TGCGCCAGCAGCTTGGCGGCGGCCCACGGAATGGGTCCCCTCCACTTT. Its translation is CASSLAAAHGMGPLHF. This chain connects TRBV5-1 to TRBJ1-6; the D is unclear. CDR3 length: 16 amino acids. Trimming removed 0 bases at V and 13 bases at J, with 20 bases between. Germline CDR1 is SGHRS and CDR2 is YFSETQ.

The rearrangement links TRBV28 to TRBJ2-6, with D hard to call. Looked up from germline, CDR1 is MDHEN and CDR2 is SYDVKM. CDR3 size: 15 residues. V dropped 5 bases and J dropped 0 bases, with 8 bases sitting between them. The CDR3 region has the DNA TGTGCCAGCAGTGTCCGGTTCTCTGGGGCCAACGTCCTGACTTTC. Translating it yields CASSVRFSGANVLTF.

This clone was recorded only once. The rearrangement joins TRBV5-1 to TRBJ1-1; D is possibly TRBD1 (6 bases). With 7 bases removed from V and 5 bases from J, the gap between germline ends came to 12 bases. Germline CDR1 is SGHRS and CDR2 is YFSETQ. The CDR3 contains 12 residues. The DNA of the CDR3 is TGCGCCAGCGGGGGGGCAGGGACTGAAGCTTTCTTT. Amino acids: CASGGAGTEAFF.

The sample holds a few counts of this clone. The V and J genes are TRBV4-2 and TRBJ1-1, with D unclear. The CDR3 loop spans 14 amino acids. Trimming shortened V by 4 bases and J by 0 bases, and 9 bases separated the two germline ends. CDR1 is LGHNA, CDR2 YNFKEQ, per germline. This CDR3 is CASSPREVNTEAFF. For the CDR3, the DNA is TGTGCCAGCAGCCCTAGAGAGGTGAACACTGAAGCTTTCTTT.

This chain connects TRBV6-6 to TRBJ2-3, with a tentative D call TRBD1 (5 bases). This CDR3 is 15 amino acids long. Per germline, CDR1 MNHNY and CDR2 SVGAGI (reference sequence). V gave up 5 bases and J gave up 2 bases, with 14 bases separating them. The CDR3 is CASSPYGHPTDTQYF. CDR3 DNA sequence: TGTGCCAGCAGTCCGTACGGACACCCCACAGATACGCAGTATTTT.

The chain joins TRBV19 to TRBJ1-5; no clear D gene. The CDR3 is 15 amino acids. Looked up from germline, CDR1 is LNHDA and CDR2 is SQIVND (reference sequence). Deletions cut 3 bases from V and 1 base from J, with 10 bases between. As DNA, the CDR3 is TGTGCCAGTAGTATGGCGGTTGGCAGCAATCAGCCCCAGCATTTT. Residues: CASSMAVGSNQPQHF. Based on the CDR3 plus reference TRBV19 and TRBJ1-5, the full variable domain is DGGITQSPKYLFRKEGQNVTLSCEQNLNHDAMYWYRQDPGQGLRLIYYSQIVNDFQKGDIAEGYSVSREKKESFPLTVTSAQKNPTAFYLCASSMAVGSNQPQHFGDGTRLSIL.

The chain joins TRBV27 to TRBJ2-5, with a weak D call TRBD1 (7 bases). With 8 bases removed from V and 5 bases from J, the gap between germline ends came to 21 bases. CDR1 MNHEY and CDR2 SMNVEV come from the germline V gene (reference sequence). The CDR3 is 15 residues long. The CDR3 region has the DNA TGTGCCAGCGGGCAGGGGGGTTTCTGGGGGGAGACCCAGTACTTC. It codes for CASGQGGFWGETQYF.

The CDR3 loop reads CASSPSNRDEQFF. The CDR3 DNA sequence: TGTGCCAGCAGCCCCTCCAATCGGGATGAGCAGTTCTTC. This chain uses TRBV5-4 with TRBJ2-1; D is undetermined. V lost 4 bases and J 8 bases, leaving 13 bases between the germline ends. The CDR3 extends over 13 amino acids. Germline V gives CDR1 SGHNT, CDR2 YYREEE (reference sequence).

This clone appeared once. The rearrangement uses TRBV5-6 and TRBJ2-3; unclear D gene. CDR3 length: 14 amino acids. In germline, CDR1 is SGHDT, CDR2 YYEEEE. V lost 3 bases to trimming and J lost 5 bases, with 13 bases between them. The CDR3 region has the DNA TGTGCCAGCAGCTGGACCGACGGAATAGATACGCAGTATTTT. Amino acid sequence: CASSWTDGIDTQYF.

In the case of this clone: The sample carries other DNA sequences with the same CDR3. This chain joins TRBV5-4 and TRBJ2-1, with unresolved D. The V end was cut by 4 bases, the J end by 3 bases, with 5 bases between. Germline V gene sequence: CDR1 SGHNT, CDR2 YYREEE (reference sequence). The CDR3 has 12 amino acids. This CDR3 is CASSPGYNEQFF. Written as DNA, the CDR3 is TGTGCCAGCAGCCCTGGCTACAATGAGCAGTTCTTC.

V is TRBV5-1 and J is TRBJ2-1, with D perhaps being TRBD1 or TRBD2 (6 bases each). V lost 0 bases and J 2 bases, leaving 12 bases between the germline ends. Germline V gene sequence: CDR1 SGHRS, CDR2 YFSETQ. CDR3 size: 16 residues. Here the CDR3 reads CASSLAGALAYNEQFF. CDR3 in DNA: TGCGCCAGCAGCTTGGCGGGGGCGTTAGCCTACAATGAGCAGTTCTTC.

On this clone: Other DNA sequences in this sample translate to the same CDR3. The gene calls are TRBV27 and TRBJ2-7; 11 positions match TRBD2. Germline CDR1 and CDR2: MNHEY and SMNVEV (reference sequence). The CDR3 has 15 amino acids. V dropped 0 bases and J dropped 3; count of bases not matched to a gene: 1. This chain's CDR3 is CASSLSGTSGYEQYF. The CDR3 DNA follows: TGTGCCAGCAGTTTATCGGGGACTAGCGGCTACGAGCAGTACTTC.

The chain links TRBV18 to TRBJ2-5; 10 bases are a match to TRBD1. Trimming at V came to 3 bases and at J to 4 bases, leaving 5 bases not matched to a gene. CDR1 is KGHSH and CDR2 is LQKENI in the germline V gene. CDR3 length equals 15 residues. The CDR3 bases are TGTGCCAGCTCACCCCCGACAGGGGGCTCAGAGACCCAGTACTTC. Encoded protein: CASSPPTGGSETQYF.

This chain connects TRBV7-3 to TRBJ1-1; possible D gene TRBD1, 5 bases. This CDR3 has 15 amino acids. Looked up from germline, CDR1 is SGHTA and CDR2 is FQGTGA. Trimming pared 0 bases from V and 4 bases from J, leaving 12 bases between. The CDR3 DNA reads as TGTGCCAGCAGCTTAACGATGAGGGGACCCACTGAAGCTTTCTTT. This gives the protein CASSLTMRGPTEAFF. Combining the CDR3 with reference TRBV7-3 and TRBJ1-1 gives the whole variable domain GAGVSQTPSNKVTEKGKYVELRCDPISGHTALYWYRQSLGQGPEFLIYFQGTGAADDSGLPNDRFFAVRPEGSVSTLKIQRTERGDSAVYLCASSLTMRGPTEAFFGQGTRLTVV.